Described below is a single T cell receptor beta chain sequence and its context. This entry belongs to a study of blood T cell repertoires in COVID-19. Study-wide context: Acute and convalescent COVID-19 specimens originated in the United States, Italy and Spain.

Source study methods: Estimation of nucleated cell counts relied on the amplification of reference gene primers. Produced via immunoSEQ multiplex PCR; TCRdb's table is partial and in-frame only. V and J calls and clone size are as listed in that table; D and trimming were resolved from the DNA. This table holds some 140,000 clones, about 90% found once. This CDR3 spans 14 amino acids. Trimming removed 3 bases from V and 5 bases from J, with 12 bases in between. Germline V lookup: CDR1 ENHRY, CDR2 SYGVKD. Sequencing was carried out using peripheral blood. The chain couples TRBV10-3 to TRBJ2-3; perhaps TRBD1 as D (6 bases). The clonotype was recovered from a man aged 50-60 years with acute or convalescent COVID-19. The CDR3 bases are TGTGCCATCAGTGATGGGACAACCGGAGATACGCAGTATTTT. Translating it yields CAISDGTTGDTQYF.